This TCR beta chain was observed in a study of T cell responses to AZD1222 COVID-19 vaccine. Produced via immunoSEQ multiplex PCR; TCRdb's table is partial and in-frame only. The profile shows roughly 100,000 clones, 89% of them singletons. The analysis combined second doses at about 4 or about 12 weeks. Here the sequenced sample was peripheral blood, taken 28 days after the second AZD1222 dose. The clonotype originates from an adult who received the AZD1222 COVID-19 vaccine.

The CDR3 loop is CATSEGLLSTVKNIQYF. The CDR3, as DNA: TGTGCCACCAGCGAGGGACTCCTGTCGACGGTCAAAAACATTCAGTACTTC. The chain couples TRBV15 to TRBJ2-4, with D perhaps matching TRBD2 (6 bases). V gave up 5 bases and J gave up 3 bases, with 20 bases separating them. CDR3 length: 17 residues. Germline V gene sequence: CDR1 LNHNV, CDR2 YYDKDF (reference sequence).